This TCR beta chain stems from a study of T cells after yellow fever vaccination. Study background: Preparation used SMART-Seq v4 Ultra Low Input for the low-cell-number fractions.

Template switching by 5'RACE produced TCR cDNA, adding a universal primer site and UMIs. In TCRdb, the 5' RACE reads were re-called with MiXCR into one record per CDR3 protein. The sample has about 160,000 distinct CDR3 sequences; approximately 6.7% are singletons. This clonotype has ten or more counts. V dropped 6 bases and J dropped 1; count of bases not matched to a gene: 1. The length of the CDR3 is 13 residues. This receptor was obtained from a young man who received the YFV17D yellow fever vaccine. The material was CD4+ T cells sorted from PBMCs, obtained 5 days after the first yellow fever vaccination. This sequence joins TRBV12-3 or TRBV12-4 and TRBJ2-5, with 8 bases that match TRBD1. The CDR3 loop reads CASRGTGQETQYF. In nucleotides, the CDR3 is TGTGCCAGCAGGGGGACAGGCCAAGAGACCCAGTACTTC.